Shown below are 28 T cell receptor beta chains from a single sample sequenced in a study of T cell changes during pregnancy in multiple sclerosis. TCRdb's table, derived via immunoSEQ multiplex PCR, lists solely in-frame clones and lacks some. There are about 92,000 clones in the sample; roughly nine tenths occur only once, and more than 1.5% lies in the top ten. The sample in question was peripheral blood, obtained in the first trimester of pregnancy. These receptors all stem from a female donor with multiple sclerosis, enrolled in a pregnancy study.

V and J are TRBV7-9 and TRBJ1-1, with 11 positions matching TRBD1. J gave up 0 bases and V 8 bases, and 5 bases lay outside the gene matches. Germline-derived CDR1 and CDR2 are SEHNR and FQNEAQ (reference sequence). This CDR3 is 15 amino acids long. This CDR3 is CASHGQGAVNTEAFF. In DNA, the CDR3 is TGTGCCAGCCACGGACAGGGGGCGGTGAACACTGAAGCTTTCTTT.

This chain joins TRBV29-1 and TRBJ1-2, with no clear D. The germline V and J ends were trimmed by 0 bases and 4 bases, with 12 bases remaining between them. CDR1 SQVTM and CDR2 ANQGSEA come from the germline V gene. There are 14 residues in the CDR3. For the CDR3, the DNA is TGCAGCGTTGAAGAAGAGGCAGATCTCTATGGCTACACCTTC. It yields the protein CSVEEEADLYGYTF.

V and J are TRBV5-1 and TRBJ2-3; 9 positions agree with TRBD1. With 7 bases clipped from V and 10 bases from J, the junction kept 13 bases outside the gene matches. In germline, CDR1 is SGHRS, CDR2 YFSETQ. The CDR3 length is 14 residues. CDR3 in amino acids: CASYETGGSPAQYF. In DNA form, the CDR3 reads TGCGCCAGCTACGAGACAGGGGGAAGTCCGGCGCAGTATTTT.

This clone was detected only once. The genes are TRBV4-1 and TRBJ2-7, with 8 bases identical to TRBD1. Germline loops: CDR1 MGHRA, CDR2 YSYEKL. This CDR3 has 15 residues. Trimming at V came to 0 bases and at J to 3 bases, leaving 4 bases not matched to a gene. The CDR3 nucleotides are TGCGCCAGCAGCCAAGATCGGACAGGGTACTACGAGCAGTACTTC. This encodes CASSQDRTGYYEQYF.

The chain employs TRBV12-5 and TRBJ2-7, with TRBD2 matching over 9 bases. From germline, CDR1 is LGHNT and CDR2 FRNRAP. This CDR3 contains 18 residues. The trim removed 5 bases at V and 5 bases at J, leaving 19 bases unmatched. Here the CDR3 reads CASGPMAGTSLPRHEQYF. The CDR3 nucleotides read TGTGCTAGTGGTCCAATGGCAGGGACTAGCCTACCTCGCCACGAGCAGTACTTC.

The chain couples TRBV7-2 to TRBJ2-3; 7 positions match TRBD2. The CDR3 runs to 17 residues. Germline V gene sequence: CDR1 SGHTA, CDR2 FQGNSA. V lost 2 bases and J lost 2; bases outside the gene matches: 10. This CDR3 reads CASSLYARESDTDTQYF. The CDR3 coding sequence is TGTGCCAGCAGCTTATATGCGCGGGAGTCAGACACAGATACGCAGTATTTT.

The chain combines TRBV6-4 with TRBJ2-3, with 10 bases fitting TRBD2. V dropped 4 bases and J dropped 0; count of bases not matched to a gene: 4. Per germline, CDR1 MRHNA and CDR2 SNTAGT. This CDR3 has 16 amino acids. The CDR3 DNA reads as TGTGCCAGCAGTGCGCTAGCGGGAGTTAGCACAGATACGCAGTATTTT. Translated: CASSALAGVSTDTQYF.

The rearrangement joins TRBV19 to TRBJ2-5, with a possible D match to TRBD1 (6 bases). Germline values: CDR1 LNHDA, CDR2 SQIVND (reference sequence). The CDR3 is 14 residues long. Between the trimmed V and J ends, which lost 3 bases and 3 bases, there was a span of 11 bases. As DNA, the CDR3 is TGTGCCAGTAGTATCGGGACAACGAAAGAGACCCAGTACTTC. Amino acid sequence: CASSIGTTKETQYF.

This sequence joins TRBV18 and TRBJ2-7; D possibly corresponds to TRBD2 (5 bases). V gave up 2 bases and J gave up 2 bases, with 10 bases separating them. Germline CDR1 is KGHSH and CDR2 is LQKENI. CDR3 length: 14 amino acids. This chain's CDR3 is CASSPSDGAYEQYF. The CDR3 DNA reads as TGTGCCAGCTCACCATCCGACGGGGCCTACGAGCAGTACTTC.

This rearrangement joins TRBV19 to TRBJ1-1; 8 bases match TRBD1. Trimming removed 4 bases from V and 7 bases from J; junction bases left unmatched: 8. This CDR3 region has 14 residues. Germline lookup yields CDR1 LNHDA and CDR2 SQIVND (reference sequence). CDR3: CASSTRQGRSEAFF. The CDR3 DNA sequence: TGTGCCAGTAGTACCCGACAGGGGAGGAGTGAAGCTTTCTTT. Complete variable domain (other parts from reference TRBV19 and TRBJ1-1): DGGITQSPKYLFRKEGQNVTLSCEQNLNHDAMYWYRQDPGQGLRLIYYSQIVNDFQKGDIAEGYSVSREKKESFPLTVTSAQKNPTAFYLCASSTRQGRSEAFFGQGTRLTVV.

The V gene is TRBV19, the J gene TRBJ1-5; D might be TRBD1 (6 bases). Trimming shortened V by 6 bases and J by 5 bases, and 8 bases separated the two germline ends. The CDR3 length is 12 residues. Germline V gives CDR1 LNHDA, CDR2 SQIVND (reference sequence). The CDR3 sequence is CASRQGYQPQHF. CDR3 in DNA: TGTGCCAGTAGGCAGGGGTATCAGCCCCAGCATTTT.

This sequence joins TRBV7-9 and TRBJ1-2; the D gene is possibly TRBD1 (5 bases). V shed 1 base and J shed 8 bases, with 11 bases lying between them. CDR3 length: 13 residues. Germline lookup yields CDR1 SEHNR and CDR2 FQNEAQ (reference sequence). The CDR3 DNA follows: TGTGCCAGCAGCTTAGGGGGCGCAGGCGGCTACACCTTC. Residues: CASSLGGAGGYTF.

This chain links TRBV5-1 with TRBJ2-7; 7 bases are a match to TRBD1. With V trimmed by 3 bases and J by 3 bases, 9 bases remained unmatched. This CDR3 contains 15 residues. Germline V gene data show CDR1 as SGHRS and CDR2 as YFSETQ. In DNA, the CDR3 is TGCGCCAGCAGCTGGACAGGACAGCCGCACTACGAGCAGTACTTC. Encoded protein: CASSWTGQPHYEQYF.

CDR3 DNA: TGTGCCAGTAGTGTCGGGACAGGTTATCAGCCCCAGCATTTT. Its protein product is CASSVGTGYQPQHF. The chain combines TRBV19 with TRBJ1-5, with 8 nucleotides matching TRBD1. V was clipped by 5 bases and J by 5 bases; unmatched bases: 5. Germline CDR1 reads LNHDA; CDR2 reads SQIVND (reference sequence). The CDR3 spans 14 residues.

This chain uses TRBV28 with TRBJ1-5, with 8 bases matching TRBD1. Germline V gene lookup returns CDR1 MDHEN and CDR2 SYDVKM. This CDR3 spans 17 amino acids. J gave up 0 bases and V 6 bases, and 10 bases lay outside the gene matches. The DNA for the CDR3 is TGTGCCAGCAGCCCGACAGGGGAGGGGAATAGCAATCAGCCCCAGCATTTT. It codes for CASSPTGEGNSNQPQHF.

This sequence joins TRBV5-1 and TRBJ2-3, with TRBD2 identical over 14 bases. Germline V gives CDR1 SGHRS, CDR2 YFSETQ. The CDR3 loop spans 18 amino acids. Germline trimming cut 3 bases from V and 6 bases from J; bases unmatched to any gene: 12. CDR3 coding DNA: TGCGCCAGCAGCTCTCCCTTGGGACTAGCGGGAGCGGGGGATACGCAGTATTTT. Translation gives CASSSPLGLAGAGDTQYF.

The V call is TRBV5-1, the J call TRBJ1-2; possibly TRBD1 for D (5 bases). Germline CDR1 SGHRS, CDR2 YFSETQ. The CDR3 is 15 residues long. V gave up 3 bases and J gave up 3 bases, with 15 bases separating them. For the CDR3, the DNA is TGCGCCAGCAGCTCGCTTCGATCGGGGGACTATGGCTACACCTTC. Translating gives CASSSLRSGDYGYTF.

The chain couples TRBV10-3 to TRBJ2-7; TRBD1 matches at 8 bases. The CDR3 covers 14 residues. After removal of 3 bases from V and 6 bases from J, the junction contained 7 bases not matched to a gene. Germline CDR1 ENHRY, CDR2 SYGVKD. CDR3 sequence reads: CAISDGTGGGEQYF. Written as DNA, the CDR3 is TGTGCCATCAGTGACGGGACAGGTGGGGGCGAGCAGTACTTC.

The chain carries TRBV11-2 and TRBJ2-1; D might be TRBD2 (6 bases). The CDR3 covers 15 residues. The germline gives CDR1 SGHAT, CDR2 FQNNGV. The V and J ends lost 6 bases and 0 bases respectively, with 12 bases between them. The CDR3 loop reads CASRAARGSYNEQFF. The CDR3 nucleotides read TGTGCCAGCAGAGCCGCGCGGGGCTCCTACAATGAGCAGTTCTTC.

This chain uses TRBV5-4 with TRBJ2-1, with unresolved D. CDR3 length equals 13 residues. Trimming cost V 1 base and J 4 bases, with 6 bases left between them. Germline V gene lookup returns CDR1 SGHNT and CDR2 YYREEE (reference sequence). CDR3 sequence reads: CASSLLEYNEQFF. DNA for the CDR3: TGTGCCAGCAGCTTGTTAGAGTACAATGAGCAGTTCTTC.

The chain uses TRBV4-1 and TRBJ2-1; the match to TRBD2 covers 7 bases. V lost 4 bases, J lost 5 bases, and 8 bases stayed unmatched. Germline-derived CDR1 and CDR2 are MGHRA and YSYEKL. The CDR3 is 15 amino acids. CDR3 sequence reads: CASSLLSGTNNEQFF. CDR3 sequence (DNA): TGCGCCAGCAGCCTTCTTTCCGGGACTAACAATGAGCAGTTCTTC.

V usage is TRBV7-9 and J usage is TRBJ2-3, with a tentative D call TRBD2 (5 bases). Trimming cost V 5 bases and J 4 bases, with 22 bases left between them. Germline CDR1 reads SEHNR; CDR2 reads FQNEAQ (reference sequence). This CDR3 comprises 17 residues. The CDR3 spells CASSKGSVAGTADTQYF. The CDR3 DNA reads TGTGCCAGCAGCAAAGGGAGTGTTGCGGGTACGGCAGATACGCAGTATTTT.

CDR3 in amino acids: CASSFQQRNTEAFF. In DNA form, the CDR3 reads TGCGCCAGCAGCTTCCAACAACGGAACACTGAAGCTTTCTTT. This sequence joins TRBV5-1 and TRBJ1-1; D gene uncertain. Per the germline V gene, CDR1 is SGHRS and CDR2 is YFSETQ. CDR3 size: 14 residues. V dropped 2 bases and J dropped 1 base, with 9 bases sitting between them.

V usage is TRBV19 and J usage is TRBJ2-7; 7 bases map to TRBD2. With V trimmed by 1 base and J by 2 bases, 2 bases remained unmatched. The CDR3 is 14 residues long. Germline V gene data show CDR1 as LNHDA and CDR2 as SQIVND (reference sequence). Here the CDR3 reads CASSIVGGTYEQYF. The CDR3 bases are TGTGCCAGTAGTATAGTGGGGGGGACCTACGAGCAGTACTTC.

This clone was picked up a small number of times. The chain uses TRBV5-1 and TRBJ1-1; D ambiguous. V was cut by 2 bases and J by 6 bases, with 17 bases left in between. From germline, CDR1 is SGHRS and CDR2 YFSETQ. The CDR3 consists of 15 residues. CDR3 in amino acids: CASSFATTSRSEAFF. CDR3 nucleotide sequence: TGCGCCAGCAGCTTTGCGACGACAAGCAGGTCTGAAGCTTTCTTT.

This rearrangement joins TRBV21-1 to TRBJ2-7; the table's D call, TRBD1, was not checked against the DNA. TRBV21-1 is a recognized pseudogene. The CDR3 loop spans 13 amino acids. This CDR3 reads CASSKPDSYEQYF. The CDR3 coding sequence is TGTGCCAGCAGCAAGCCGGACAGCTACGAGCAGTACTTC.

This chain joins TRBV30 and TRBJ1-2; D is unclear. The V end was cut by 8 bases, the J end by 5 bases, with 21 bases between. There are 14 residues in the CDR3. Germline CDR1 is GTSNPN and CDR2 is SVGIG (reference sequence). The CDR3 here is CAGSFTGIQYGYTF. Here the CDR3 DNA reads TGTGCCGGATCTTTTACCGGGATCCAGTATGGCTACACCTTC.

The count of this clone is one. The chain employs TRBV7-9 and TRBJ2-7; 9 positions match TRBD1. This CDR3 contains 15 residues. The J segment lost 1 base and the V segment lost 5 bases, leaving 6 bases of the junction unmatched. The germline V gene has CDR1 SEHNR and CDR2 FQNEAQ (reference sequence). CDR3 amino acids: CASSGGQGTSYEQYF. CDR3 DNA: TGTGCCAGCAGCGGCGGACAGGGGACGTCCTACGAGCAGTACTTC.